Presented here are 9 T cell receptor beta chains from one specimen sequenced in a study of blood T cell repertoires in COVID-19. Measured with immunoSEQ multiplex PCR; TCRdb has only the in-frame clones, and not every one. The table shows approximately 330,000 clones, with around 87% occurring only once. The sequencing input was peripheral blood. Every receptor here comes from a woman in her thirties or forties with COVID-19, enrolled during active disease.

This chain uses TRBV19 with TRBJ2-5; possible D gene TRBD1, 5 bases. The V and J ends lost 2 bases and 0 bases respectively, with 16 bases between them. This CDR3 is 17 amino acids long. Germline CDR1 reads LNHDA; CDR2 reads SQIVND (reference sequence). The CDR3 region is CASSIRWLGQDQETQYF. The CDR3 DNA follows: TGTGCCAGTAGTATAAGGTGGTTGGGGCAAGACCAAGAGACCCAGTACTTC.

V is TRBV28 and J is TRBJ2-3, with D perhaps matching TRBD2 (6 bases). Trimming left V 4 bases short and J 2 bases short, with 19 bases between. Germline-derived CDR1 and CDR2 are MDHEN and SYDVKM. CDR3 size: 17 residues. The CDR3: CASSSPGREGSTDTQYF. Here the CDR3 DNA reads TGTGCCAGCAGTTCTCCGGGGCGGGAAGGCTCCACAGATACGCAGTATTTT.

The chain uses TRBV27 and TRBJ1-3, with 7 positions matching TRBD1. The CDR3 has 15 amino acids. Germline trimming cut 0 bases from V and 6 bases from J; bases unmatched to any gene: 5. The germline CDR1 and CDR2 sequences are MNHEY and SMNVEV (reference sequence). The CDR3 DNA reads TGTGCCAGCAGTTTATCGAGAGGACAGGAAAACACCATATATTTT. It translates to CASSLSRGQENTIYF.

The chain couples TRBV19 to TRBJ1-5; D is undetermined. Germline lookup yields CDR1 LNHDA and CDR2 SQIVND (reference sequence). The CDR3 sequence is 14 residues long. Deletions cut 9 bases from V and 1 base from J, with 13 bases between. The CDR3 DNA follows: TGTGCCAGCAGAGGACTTGGGAGCAATCAGCCCCAGCATTTT. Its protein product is CASRGLGSNQPQHF. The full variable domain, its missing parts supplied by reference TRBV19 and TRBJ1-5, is DGGITQSPKYLFRKEGQNVTLSCEQNLNHDAMYWYRQDPGQGLRLIYYSQIVNDFQKGDIAEGYSVSREKKESFPLTVTSAQKNPTAFYLCASRGLGSNQPQHFGDGTRLSIL.

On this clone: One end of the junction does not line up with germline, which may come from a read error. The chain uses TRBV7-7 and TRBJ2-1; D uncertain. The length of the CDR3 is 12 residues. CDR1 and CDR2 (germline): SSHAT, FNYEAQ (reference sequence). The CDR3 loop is CASSLNGVEQFF. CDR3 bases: TGTGCTAGCAGCTTAAACGGTGTTGAGCAGTTCTTC.

CDR3 protein: CASSNTGVTYEQYF. CDR3 DNA: TGTGCCAGCAGCAATACAGGGGTTACCTACGAGCAGTACTTC. The V and J genes are TRBV5-4 and TRBJ2-7, with 7 bases identical to TRBD1. Germline lookup yields CDR1 SGHNT and CDR2 YYREEE (reference sequence). The junction had 6 bases not matched to a gene; V was cut back by 4 bases and J by 2 bases. This CDR3 comprises 14 residues.

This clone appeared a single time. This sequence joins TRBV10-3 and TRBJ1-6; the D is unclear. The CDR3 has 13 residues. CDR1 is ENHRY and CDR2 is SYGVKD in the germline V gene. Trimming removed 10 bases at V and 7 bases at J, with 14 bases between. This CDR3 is CATSGSTNSPLHF. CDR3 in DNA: TGTGCCACCTCCGGGTCTACAAATTCACCCCTCCACTTT.

In nucleotides, the CDR3 is TGTGCCAGTAGTTCGATACAGGTAACGGGCAATCAGCCCCAGCATTTT. This sequence encodes CASSSIQVTGNQPQHF. The gene calls are TRBV19 and TRBJ1-5; maybe TRBD1 (5 bases). Germline CDR1 reads LNHDA; CDR2 reads SQIVND (reference sequence). This CDR3 is 16 amino acids long. The V gene lost 5 bases and the J gene lost 2 bases, with 16 bases spanning the gap. The full variable domain, its missing parts supplied by reference TRBV19 and TRBJ1-5, is DGGITQSPKYLFRKEGQNVTLSCEQNLNHDAMYWYRQDPGQGLRLIYYSQIVNDFQKGDIAEGYSVSREKKESFPLTVTSAQKNPTAFYLCASSSIQVTGNQPQHFGDGTRLSIL.

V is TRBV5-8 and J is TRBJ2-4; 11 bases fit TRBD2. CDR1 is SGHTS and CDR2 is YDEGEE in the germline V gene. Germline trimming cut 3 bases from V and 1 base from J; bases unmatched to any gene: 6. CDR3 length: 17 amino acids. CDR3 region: CASSSMTSGDAKNIQYF. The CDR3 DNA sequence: TGTGCCAGCAGCTCCATGACTAGCGGGGATGCCAAAAACATTCAGTACTTC. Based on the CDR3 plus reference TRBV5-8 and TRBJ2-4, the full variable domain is EAGVTQSPTHLIKTRGQQATLRCSPISGHTSVYWYQQALGLGLQFLLWYDEGEERNRGNFPPRFSGRQFPNYSSELNVNALELEDSALYLCASSSMTSGDAKNIQYFGAGTRLSVL.